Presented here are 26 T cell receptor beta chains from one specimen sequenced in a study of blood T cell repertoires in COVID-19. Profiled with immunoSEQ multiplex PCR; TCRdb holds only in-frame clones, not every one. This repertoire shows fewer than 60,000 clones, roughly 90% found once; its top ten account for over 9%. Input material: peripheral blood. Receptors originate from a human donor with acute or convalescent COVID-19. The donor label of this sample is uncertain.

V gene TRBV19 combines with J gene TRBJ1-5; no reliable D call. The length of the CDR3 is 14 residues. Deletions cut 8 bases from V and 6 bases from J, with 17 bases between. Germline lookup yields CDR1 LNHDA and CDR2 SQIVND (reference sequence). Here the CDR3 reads CASADLSGFQPQHF. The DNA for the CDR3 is TGTGCCAGTGCGGACCTTTCGGGATTTCAGCCCCAGCATTTT.

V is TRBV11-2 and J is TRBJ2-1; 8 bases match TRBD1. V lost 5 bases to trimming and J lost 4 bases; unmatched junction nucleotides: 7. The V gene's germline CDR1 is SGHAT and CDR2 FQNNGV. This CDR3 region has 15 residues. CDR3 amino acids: CASSQGAGGYNEQFF. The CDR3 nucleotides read TGTGCCAGCAGCCAGGGGGCAGGGGGATACAATGAGCAGTTCTTC.

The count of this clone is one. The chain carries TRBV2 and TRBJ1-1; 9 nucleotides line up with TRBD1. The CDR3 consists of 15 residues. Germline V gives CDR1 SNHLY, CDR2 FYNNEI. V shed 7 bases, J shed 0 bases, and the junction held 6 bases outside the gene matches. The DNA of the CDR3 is TGTGCCAGCACCCTGGGGACAGGGATGAACACTGAAGCTTTCTTT. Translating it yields CASTLGTGMNTEAFF.

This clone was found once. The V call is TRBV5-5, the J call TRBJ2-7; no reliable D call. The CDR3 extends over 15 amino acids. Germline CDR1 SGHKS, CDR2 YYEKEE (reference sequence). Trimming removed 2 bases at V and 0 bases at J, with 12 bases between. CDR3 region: CASSLEVGGSYEQYV. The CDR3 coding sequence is TGTGCCAGCAGCTTAGAGGTTGGCGGCTCCTACGAGCAGTACGTC.

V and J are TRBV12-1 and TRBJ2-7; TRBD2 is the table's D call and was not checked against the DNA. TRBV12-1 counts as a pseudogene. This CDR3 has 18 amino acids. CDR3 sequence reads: CASSPTSTGTSGTYEQYF. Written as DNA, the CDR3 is TGTGCCAGCAGCCCAACTTCTACCGGGACTAGCGGAACCTACGAGCAGTACTTC.

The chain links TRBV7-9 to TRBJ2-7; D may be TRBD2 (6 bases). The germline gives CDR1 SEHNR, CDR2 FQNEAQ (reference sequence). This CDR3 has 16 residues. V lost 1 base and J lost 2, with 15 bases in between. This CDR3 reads CASSLGGGSGTYEQYF. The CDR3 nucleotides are TGTGCCAGCAGCTTAGGTGGGGGTAGCGGAACCTACGAGCAGTACTTC.

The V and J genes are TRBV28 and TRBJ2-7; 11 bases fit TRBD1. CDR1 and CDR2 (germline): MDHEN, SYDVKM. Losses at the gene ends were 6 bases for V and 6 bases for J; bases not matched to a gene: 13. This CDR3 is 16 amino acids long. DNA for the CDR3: TGTGCCAGCAGCACTTCCCGGGACAGGGGGTATTTCGAGCAGTACTTC. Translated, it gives CASSTSRDRGYFEQYF.

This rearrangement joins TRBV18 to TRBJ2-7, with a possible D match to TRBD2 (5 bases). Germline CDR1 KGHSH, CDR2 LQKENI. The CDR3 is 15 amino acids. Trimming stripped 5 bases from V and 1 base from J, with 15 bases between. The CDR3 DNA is TGTGCCAGCTCAACCACCTCCCTAGCTTCCTACGAGCAGTACTTC. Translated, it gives CASSTTSLASYEQYF.

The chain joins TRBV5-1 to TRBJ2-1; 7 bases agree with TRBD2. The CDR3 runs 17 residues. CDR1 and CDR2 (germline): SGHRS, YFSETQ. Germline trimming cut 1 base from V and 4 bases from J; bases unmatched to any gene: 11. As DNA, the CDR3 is TGCGCCAGCAGCTTGAGCGGGACCCCCGGAGGTTACAATGAGCAGTTCTTC. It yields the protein CASSLSGTPGGYNEQFF. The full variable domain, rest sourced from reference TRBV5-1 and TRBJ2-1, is KAGVTQTPRYLIKTRGQQVTLSCSPISGHRSVSWYQQTPGQGLQFLFEYFSETQRNKGNFPGRFSGRQFSNSRSEMNVSTLELGDSALYLCASSLSGTPGGYNEQFFGPGTRLTVL.

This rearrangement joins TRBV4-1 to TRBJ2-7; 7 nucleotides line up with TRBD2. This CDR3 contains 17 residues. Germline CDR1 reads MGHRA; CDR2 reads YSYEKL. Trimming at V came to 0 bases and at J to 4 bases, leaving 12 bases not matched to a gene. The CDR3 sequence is CASSQDWISAGPYEQYF. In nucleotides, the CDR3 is TGCGCCAGCAGCCAAGATTGGATCTCAGCGGGACCGTACGAGCAGTACTTC.

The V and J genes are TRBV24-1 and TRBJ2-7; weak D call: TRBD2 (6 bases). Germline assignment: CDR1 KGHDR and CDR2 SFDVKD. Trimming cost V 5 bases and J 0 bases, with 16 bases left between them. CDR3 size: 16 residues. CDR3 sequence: CATSGRGAGNSYEQYF. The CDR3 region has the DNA TGTGCCACCAGTGGTAGAGGAGCGGGCAACTCCTACGAGCAGTACTTC.

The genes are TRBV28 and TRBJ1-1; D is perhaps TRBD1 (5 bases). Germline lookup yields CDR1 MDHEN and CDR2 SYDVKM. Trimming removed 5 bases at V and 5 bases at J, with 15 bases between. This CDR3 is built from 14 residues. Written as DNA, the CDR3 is TGTGCCAGCAGTAGCAGGGATGTAATAACTGAAGCTTTCTTT. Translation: CASSSRDVITEAFF.

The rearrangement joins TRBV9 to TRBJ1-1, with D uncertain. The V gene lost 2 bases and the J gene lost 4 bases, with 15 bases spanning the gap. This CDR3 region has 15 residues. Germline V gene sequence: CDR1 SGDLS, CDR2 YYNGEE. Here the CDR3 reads CASSVEARVGTEAFF. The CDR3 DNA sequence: TGTGCCAGCAGCGTTGAGGCTAGAGTAGGCACTGAAGCTTTCTTT.

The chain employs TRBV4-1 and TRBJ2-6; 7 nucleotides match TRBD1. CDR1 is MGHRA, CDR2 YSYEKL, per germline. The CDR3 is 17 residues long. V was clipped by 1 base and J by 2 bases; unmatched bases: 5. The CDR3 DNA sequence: TGCGCCAGCAGCCAAGGTAGGGGGCGGACTGGGGCCAACGTCCTGACTTTC. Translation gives CASSQGRGRTGANVLTF.

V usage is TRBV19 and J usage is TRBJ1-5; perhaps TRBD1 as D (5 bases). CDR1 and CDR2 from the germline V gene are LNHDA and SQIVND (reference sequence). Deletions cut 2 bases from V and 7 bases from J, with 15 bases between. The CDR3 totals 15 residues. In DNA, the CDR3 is TGTGCCAGTAGTATACTGAGTCTCAGGGCCCAGCCCCAGCATTTT. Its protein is CASSILSLRAQPQHF.

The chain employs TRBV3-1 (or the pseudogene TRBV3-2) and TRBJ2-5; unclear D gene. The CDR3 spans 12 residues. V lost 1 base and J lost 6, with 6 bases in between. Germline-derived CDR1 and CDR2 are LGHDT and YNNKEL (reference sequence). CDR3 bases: TGTGCCAGCAGCCAAGGCGAACAGACCCAGTACTTC. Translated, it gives CASSQGEQTQYF.

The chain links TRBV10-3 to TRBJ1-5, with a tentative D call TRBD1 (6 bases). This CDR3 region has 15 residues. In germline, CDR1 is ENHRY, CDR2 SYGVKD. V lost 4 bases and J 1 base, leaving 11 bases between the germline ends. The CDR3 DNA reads TGTGCCATCAGTGGCGGGGGACACAGCAATCAGCCCCAGCATTTT. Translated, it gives CAISGGGHSNQPQHF.

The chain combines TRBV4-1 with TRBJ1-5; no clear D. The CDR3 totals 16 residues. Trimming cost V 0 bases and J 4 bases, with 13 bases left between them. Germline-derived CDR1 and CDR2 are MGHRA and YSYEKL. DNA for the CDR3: TGCGCCAGCAGCCAAGAGAGGAGCAGCTGGAATCAGCCCCAGCATTTT. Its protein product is CASSQERSSWNQPQHF.

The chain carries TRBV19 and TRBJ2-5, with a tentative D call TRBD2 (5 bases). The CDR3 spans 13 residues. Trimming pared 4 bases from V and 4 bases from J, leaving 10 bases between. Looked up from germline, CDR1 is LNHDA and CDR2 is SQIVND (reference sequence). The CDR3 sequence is CASSTSAGETQYF. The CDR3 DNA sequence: TGTGCCAGTAGTACCTCGGCGGGAGAGACCCAGTACTTC.

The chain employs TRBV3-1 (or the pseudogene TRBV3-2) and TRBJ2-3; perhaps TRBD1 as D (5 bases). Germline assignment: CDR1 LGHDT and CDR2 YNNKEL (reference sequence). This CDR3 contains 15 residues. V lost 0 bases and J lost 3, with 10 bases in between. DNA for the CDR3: TGTGCCAGCAGCCAAGATGTAGGGGCGACAGATACGCAGTATTTT. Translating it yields CASSQDVGATDTQYF.

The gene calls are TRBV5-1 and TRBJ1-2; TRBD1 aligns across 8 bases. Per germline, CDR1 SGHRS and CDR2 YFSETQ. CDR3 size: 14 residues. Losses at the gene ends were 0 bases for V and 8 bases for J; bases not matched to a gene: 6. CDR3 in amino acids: CASSLVGQGGGYTF. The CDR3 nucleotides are TGCGCCAGCAGCTTGGTCGGACAGGGCGGCGGCTACACCTTC.

The CDR3 sequence: CASMRLAGGQANEQFF. The CDR3 nucleotides are TGTGCCAGCATGAGACTAGCGGGGGGGCAGGCCAATGAGCAGTTCTTC. The rearrangement joins TRBV2 to TRBJ2-1; 14 nucleotides match TRBD2. The V segment lost 7 bases and the J segment 6 bases; nucleotides outside the gene matches: 8. The CDR3 spans 16 residues. Germline values: CDR1 SNHLY, CDR2 FYNNEI.

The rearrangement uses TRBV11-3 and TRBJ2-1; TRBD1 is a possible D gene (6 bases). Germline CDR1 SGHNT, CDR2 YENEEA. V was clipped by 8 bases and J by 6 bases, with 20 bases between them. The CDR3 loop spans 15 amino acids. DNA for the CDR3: TGTGCCAGCGCGTTGACAGGTTCGGTGAGCAATGAGCAGTTCTTC. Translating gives CASALTGSVSNEQFF.

This CDR3 is CASSQQGTDTQYF. The CDR3 nucleotides are TGTGCCAGCAGCCAACAGGGCACAGATACGCAGTATTTT. The chain is built from TRBV3-1 (or the pseudogene TRBV3-2) and TRBJ2-3; no definite D call. Germline loops: CDR1 LGHDT, CDR2 YNNKEL (reference sequence). The V and J ends lost 2 bases and 1 base respectively, with 4 bases between them. This CDR3 comprises 13 residues.

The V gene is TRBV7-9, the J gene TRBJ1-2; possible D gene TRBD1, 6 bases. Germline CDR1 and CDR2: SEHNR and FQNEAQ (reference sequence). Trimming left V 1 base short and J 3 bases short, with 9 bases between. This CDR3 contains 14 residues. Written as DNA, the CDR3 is TGTGCCAGCAGCTTAGTGGCAGGGGACTATGGCTACACCTTC. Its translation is CASSLVAGDYGYTF. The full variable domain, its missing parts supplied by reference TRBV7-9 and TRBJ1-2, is DTGVSQNPRHKITKRGQNVTFRCDPISEHNRLYWYRQTLGQGPEFLTYFQNEAQLEKSRLLSDRFSAERPKGSFSTLEIQRTEQGDSAMYLCASSLVAGDYGYTFGSGTRLTVV.

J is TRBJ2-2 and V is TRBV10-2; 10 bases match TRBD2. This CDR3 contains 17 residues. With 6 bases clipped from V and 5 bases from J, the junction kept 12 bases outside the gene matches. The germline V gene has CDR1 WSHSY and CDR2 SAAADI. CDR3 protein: CASRSRTSGTTTGELFF. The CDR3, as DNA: TGCGCCAGCAGGTCTCGGACTAGCGGCACTACAACCGGGGAGCTGTTTTTT.